The 27 T cell receptor beta chains below come from one sample, sequenced in a study of T cells after yellow fever vaccination. TCRdb re-called the 5' RACE reads through MiXCR, storing one row per CDR3 protein. The table has about 340,000 distinct CDR3 sequences, 8.7% seen once. The specimen comprised PBMCs, sampled on the day of the first yellow fever vaccination. Receptors originate from a man aged 18-30 years who received the YFV17D yellow fever vaccine.

This clonotype was seen a few times. V is TRBV6-1 and J is TRBJ2-3, with 11 positions matching TRBD2. The ends lost 2 bases at V and 8 bases at J; junction bases unmatched: 0. This CDR3 spans 13 amino acids. Germline-derived CDR1 and CDR2 are MNHNS and SASEGT. CDR3 residues: CASSELAGGTQYF. CDR3 DNA sequence: TGTGCCAGCAGTGAACTAGCGGGAGGTACGCAGTATTTT.

Ten or more counts support this clonotype. The chain recombines TRBV4-2 with TRBJ2-3; TRBD2 matches 8 bases. The ends lost 0 bases at V and 1 base at J; junction bases unmatched: 6. From germline, CDR1 is LGHNA and CDR2 YNFKEQ. The CDR3 is 17 residues long. CDR3 sequence (DNA): TGTGCCAGCAGCCAAGAGCAGGGGCGGGGGGGCACAGATACGCAGTATTTT. Protein sequence: CASSQEQGRGGTDTQYF.

A few counts support this clonotype. The rearrangement uses TRBV5-4 and TRBJ2-3; D gene ambiguous. The V end was cut by 7 bases, the J end by 0 bases, with 15 bases between. The CDR3 loop spans 15 amino acids. The germline CDR1 and CDR2 sequences are SGHNT and YYREEE (reference sequence). CDR3 DNA sequence: TGTGCCAGCGCTCCCGGGCTGGCTAGCACAGATACGCAGTATTTT. Protein sequence: CASAPGLASTDTQYF.

This clonotype was counted only a few times. The chain employs TRBV12-3 or TRBV12-4 and TRBJ1-1; TRBD1 agrees at 8 bases. This CDR3 comprises 15 residues. The J segment lost 1 base and the V segment lost 5 bases, leaving 6 bases of the junction unmatched. CDR3 sequence (DNA): TGTGCCAGCAGTCCGGGACAGGCCTGGAACACTGAAGCTTTCTTT. Its translation is CASSPGQAWNTEAFF.

The V gene is TRBV20-1, the J gene TRBJ1-1; TRBD1 might be the D (6 bases). This CDR3 spans 13 amino acids. Trimming shortened V by 5 bases and J by 4 bases, and 14 bases separated the two germline ends. Germline values: CDR1 DFQATT, CDR2 SNEGSKA (reference sequence). The CDR3 here is CSALRTAGTEAFF. CDR3 in DNA: TGCAGTGCTCTCCGGACAGCCGGCACTGAAGCTTTCTTT.

This clonotype was counted only a few times. The rearrangement joins TRBV11-1 to TRBJ2-6; D remains ambiguous. Looked up from germline, CDR1 is SGHAT and CDR2 is FQDESV (reference sequence). Trimming removed 1 base from V and 1 base from J, with 2 bases in between. The CDR3 runs to 14 residues. Here the CDR3 DNA reads TGTGCCAGCAGCTTAGAGTCTGGGGCCAACGTCCTGACTTTC. Protein: CASSLESGANVLTF.

This sequence joins TRBV7-2 and TRBJ2-5; TRBD2 might be the D (6 bases). Germline loops: CDR1 SGHTA, CDR2 FQGNSA. V lost 6 bases to trimming and J lost 6 bases, with 14 bases between them. The CDR3 extends over 13 amino acids. The chain's CDR3 is CASRLLASQTQYF. CDR3 coding DNA: TGTGCCAGCAGGTTACTAGCATCTCAGACCCAGTACTTC.

V and J are TRBV18 and TRBJ1-6; 7 bases are shared with TRBD1. The V gene end was trimmed by 3 bases and the J gene end by 6 bases; junction bases not matched to a gene: 8. CDR1 is KGHSH and CDR2 is LQKENI in the germline V gene. The CDR3 loop spans 16 amino acids. Here the CDR3 reads CASSPWRQGSNSPLHF. CDR3 sequence (DNA): TGTGCCAGCTCACCCTGGAGACAGGGATCTAATTCACCCCTCCACTTT.

The table lists this clonotype with many counts. The CDR3 loop is CASSLNLGGELFF. The CDR3 DNA follows: TGTGCCAGCAGCTTAAACCTAGGCGGGGAGCTGTTTTTT. The chain employs TRBV7-2 and TRBJ2-2, with no clear D. Germline V gene lookup returns CDR1 SGHTA and CDR2 FQGNSA. V lost 2 bases to trimming and J lost 7 bases, with 8 bases between them. The CDR3 is 13 residues long.

This clonotype has just a few counts. This chain connects TRBV6-1 to TRBJ2-2; D ambiguous. CDR1 is MNHNS, CDR2 SASEGT, per germline. The CDR3 loop spans 15 amino acids. V lost 6 bases and J lost 8, with 19 bases in between. Here the CDR3 reads CASRFTGSVSGELFF. The CDR3 DNA sequence: TGTGCCAGCAGATTTACCGGCAGTGTGTCGGGGGAGCTGTTTTTT.

This clonotype was seen at least ten times. The V call is TRBV10-3, the J call TRBJ2-3; the D is unclear. Germline lookup yields CDR1 ENHRY and CDR2 SYGVKD. The ends were cut back, 2 bases at V and 2 bases at J, with 11 bases in the middle. This CDR3 is built from 15 residues. The DNA of the CDR3 is TGTGCCATCAGTGAGAGCTCTGCCTCCACAGATACGCAGTATTTT. Its protein is CAISESSASTDTQYF.

This clonotype was seen many times. V is TRBV15 and J is TRBJ2-7, with 7 positions matching TRBD1. V lost 1 base, J lost 5 bases, and 5 bases stayed unmatched. This CDR3 is built from 14 residues. Germline assignment: CDR1 LNHNV and CDR2 YYDKDF (reference sequence). The CDR3 here is CATSRGGTADEQYF. The CDR3 DNA reads as TGTGCCACCAGCAGAGGGGGGACAGCGGACGAGCAGTACTTC.

The chain couples TRBV7-2 to TRBJ1-5; 11 bases are shared with TRBD1. V lost 3 bases, J lost 4 bases, and 2 bases stayed unmatched. The CDR3 totals 15 residues. Looked up from germline, CDR1 is SGHTA and CDR2 is FQGNSA. This chain's CDR3 is CASSFGQGANQPQHF. The CDR3 DNA sequence: TGTGCCAGCAGCTTTGGACAGGGGGCTAATCAGCCCCAGCATTTT.

This clonotype appeared a few times. V usage is TRBV5-1 and J usage is TRBJ1-4; 7 bases are shared with TRBD1. Germline CDR1 reads SGHRS; CDR2 reads YFSETQ. The CDR3 loop spans 15 amino acids. V gave up 0 bases and J gave up 5 bases; unmatched junction bases: 4. The CDR3, as DNA: TGCGCCAGCAGCTTGGAGGACAGGAAAAATGAAAAACTGTTTTTT. This encodes CASSLEDRKNEKLFF.

The chain uses TRBV6-1 and TRBJ2-7; unclear D gene. Between the trimmed V and J ends, which lost 6 bases and 2 bases, there was a span of 11 bases. Per germline, CDR1 MNHNS and CDR2 SASEGT. CDR3 length equals 13 residues. Written as DNA, the CDR3 is TGTGCCAGCAGCCCACGTGGGGCCTACGAGCAGTACGTC. Translating it yields CASSPRGAYEQYV.

This clonotype was recorded at least ten times. The V and J genes are TRBV12-3 or TRBV12-4 and TRBJ2-1, with unresolved D. This CDR3 region has 11 residues. Trimming removed 3 bases at V and 8 bases at J, with 5 bases between. CDR3 region: CASSFGDEQFF. CDR3 in DNA: TGTGCCAGCAGTTTCGGAGATGAGCAGTTCTTC.

The rearrangement joins TRBV10-3 to TRBJ1-1; D possibly corresponds to TRBD1 (6 bases). The germline gives CDR1 ENHRY, CDR2 SYGVKD. The V end lost 10 bases, the J end lost 4 bases, and 19 bases lay between the germline ends. This CDR3 is 14 amino acids long. This CDR3 is CATTLRGAVTEAFF. CDR3 DNA: TGTGCCACCACCCTTCGGGGGGCGGTCACTGAAGCTTTCTTT.

The V call is TRBV7-9, the J call TRBJ2-5; 14 positions agree with TRBD2. With V trimmed by 7 bases and J by 4 bases, 11 bases remained unmatched. Germline lookup yields CDR1 SEHNR and CDR2 FQNEAQ (reference sequence). The CDR3 runs to 17 residues. Written as DNA, the CDR3 is TGTGCCAGCATCCGACTAGCGGGGGGGCAAACGGGAGAGACCCAGTACTTC. Translating it yields CASIRLAGGQTGETQYF.

This clonotype appeared many times. The chain couples TRBV18 to TRBJ2-5; either TRBD1 or TRBD2 may supply D (5 bases each). Per germline, CDR1 KGHSH and CDR2 LQKENI. The CDR3 is 12 amino acids. V was trimmed by 5 bases and J by 4 bases, leaving 8 bases between them. The CDR3 DNA reads TGTGCCAGCTCATCGGGACGAGAGACCCAGTACTTC. It yields the protein CASSSGRETQYF.

This clonotype has ten or more counts. This chain joins TRBV5-1 and TRBJ2-3, with 13 bases lining up with TRBD2. This CDR3 comprises 17 residues. J lost 4 bases, V lost 0 bases, and 5 bases had no gene match. Per germline, CDR1 SGHRS and CDR2 YFSETQ. CDR3 bases: TGCGCCAGCAGCTTGGTCCCGGGACTAGCGGGGCCAGATACGCAGTATTTT. Encoded protein: CASSLVPGLAGPDTQYF.

The genes are TRBV3-1 and TRBJ2-5; D tentatively fits TRBD1 or TRBD2 (5 bases each). CDR1 and CDR2 from the germline V gene are LGHDT and YNNKEL (reference sequence). The CDR3 totals 15 residues. Trimming pared 4 bases from V and 5 bases from J, leaving 17 bases between. CDR3 DNA: TGTGCCAGCAGCCCACCCTGGGGGTTAGGGGAGACCCAGTACTTC. Amino acids: CASSPPWGLGETQYF.

The chain couples TRBV12-3 or TRBV12-4 to TRBJ2-7, with 12 bases aligning to TRBD2. Germline trimming cut 6 bases from V and 2 bases from J; bases unmatched to any gene: 5. The CDR3 has 15 amino acids. The CDR3, as DNA: TGTGCCAGCAGGGGGACTAGCGGGCCTGCCTACGAGCAGTACTTC. Amino acids: CASRGTSGPAYEQYF.

This clonotype was seen at least ten times. The chain is built from TRBV4-1 and TRBJ1-5; possible D gene TRBD1, 6 bases. CDR3 length: 14 amino acids. The germline V gene encodes CDR1 MGHRA and CDR2 YSYEKL. V lost 4 bases, J lost 7 bases, and 14 bases lay in between. CDR3 residues: CASSLLGGGQPQHF. DNA of the CDR3: TGCGCCAGCAGCCTATTGGGGGGCGGCCAGCCCCAGCATTTT.

The chain is built from TRBV20-1 and TRBJ1-5, with no clear D. This CDR3 is built from 13 residues. Deletions cut 6 bases from V and 3 bases from J, with 12 bases between. Germline V gives CDR1 DFQATT, CDR2 SNEGSKA (reference sequence). The CDR3 loop is CSAPPGNNQPQHF. The CDR3 DNA reads as TGCAGTGCCCCTCCGGGGAACAATCAGCCCCAGCATTTT.

The chain joins TRBV5-4 to TRBJ2-3; either TRBD1 or TRBD2 may fit D (7 bases each). Trimming took off 5 bases at V and 0 bases at J, with 13 bases between the two ends. This CDR3 is built from 15 residues. CDR1 is SGHNT and CDR2 is YYREEE in the germline V gene (reference sequence). CDR3: CASRFRGGSTDTQYF. The CDR3 nucleotides read TGTGCCAGCAGATTCAGGGGGGGGAGCACAGATACGCAGTATTTT.

This clonotype has more than one count but fewer than ten. This sequence joins TRBV7-2 and TRBJ2-1; maybe TRBD2 (6 bases). The CDR3 has 15 residues. V was shortened by 1 base and J by 6 bases, with 13 bases between the two germline ends. Germline-derived CDR1 and CDR2 are SGHTA and FQGNSA. CDR3: CASSLGVAAVNEQFF. The CDR3 nucleotides are TGTGCCAGCAGCTTAGGAGTAGCGGCGGTCAATGAGCAGTTCTTC.

CDR3 coding DNA: TGTGCCAGCAGCTTGACTGGACAGGGGGCTTTTGGCTACACCTTC. Translating gives CASSLTGQGAFGYTF. This sequence joins TRBV5-4 and TRBJ1-2; 11 bases agree with TRBD1. CDR3 length: 15 residues. Germline V gene data show CDR1 as SGHNT and CDR2 as YYREEE (reference sequence). V lost 1 base, J lost 7 bases, and 6 bases stayed unmatched.